A single sample is the source of the 18 T cell receptor beta chains below, sequenced in a study of T cell responses to AZD1222 COVID-19 vaccine. Method: immunoSEQ multiplex PCR; TCRdb's copy keeps in-frame clones and lacks some. Seen here are more than 100,000 clones, around 92% observed once, and the top ten hold 45%. The sequenced sample was peripheral blood, obtained on day 0 of AZD1222 vaccination. The receptors stem from an adult in good health.

V gene TRBV6-4 combines with J gene TRBJ2-3, with 7 bases identical to TRBD2. Trimming removed 0 bases from V and 3 bases from J; junction bases left unmatched: 3. There are 15 residues in the CDR3. CDR1 and CDR2 from the germline V gene are MRHNA and SNTAGT. The CDR3 protein is CASSDSILATDTQYF. CDR3 nucleotide sequence: TGTGCCAGCAGTGACTCGATACTAGCGACAGATACGCAGTATTTT.

The chain combines TRBV10-3 with TRBJ2-7; no reliable D call. This CDR3 region has 14 residues. The germline gives CDR1 ENHRY, CDR2 SYGVKD. The V end was cut by 3 bases, the J end by 2 bases, with 11 bases between. The DNA of the CDR3 is TGTGCCATCAGTGACCCGCCCCGGACCTACGAGCAGTACTTC. Protein sequence: CAISDPPRTYEQYF.

V is TRBV19 and J is TRBJ1-1, with D unresolved. The CDR3 runs to 13 residues. The V end lost 3 bases, the J end lost 0 bases, and 5 bases lay between the germline ends. The germline gives CDR1 LNHDA, CDR2 SQIVND (reference sequence). CDR3 amino acids: CASSIAVNTEAFF. DNA of the CDR3: TGTGCCAGTAGTATTGCGGTGAACACTGAAGCTTTCTTT.

The gene calls are TRBV12-3 or TRBV12-4 and TRBJ2-7; tentatively, D is TRBD2 (6 bases). This CDR3 is built from 12 residues. The V gene lost 4 bases and the J gene lost 3 bases, with 7 bases spanning the gap. CDR3 DNA sequence: TGTGCCAGCAGTTCGGGAGACTACGAGCAGTACTTC. This sequence encodes CASSSGDYEQYF.

The chain combines TRBV24-1 with TRBJ1-5, with no clear D. The CDR3 has 13 residues. Trimming left V 5 bases short and J 0 bases short, with 4 bases between. Germline lookup yields CDR1 KGHDR and CDR2 SFDVKD. The CDR3 region has the DNA TGTGCCACCAGTGGGCATAGCAATCAGCCCCAGCATTTT. Its translation: CATSGHSNQPQHF.

V usage is TRBV6-5 and J usage is TRBJ1-5; D unresolved. Trimming took 5 bases from V and 1 from J, leaving 9 bases between them. CDR1 and CDR2 from the germline V gene are MNHEY and SVGAGI. There are 14 residues in the CDR3. Here the CDR3 DNA reads TGTGCCAGCAGTCGCGCGGGGAGCAATCAGCCCCAGCATTTT. It codes for CASSRAGSNQPQHF.

V gene TRBV4-2 combines with J gene TRBJ2-1, with TRBD2 matching 7 bases. The CDR3 is 17 residues long. Germline V lookup: CDR1 LGHNA, CDR2 YNFKEQ. V trimming: 3 bases; J trimming: 0 bases; junction bases outside the gene matches: 8. CDR3 sequence (DNA): TGTGCCAGCAGCCAGAGGGGCGGCGGGAGCTCCTACAATGAGCAGTTCTTC. Translated: CASSQRGGGSSYNEQFF.

The chain uses TRBV20-1 and TRBJ1-1; D uncertain. V gave up 4 bases and J gave up 3 bases, with 6 bases separating them. This CDR3 is built from 11 residues. Germline CDR1 and CDR2: DFQATT and SNEGSKA (reference sequence). The CDR3 spells CSANLDTEAFF. The CDR3 DNA reads as TGCAGTGCTAACCTAGACACTGAAGCTTTCTTT.

The rearrangement uses TRBV3-1 (or the pseudogene TRBV3-2) and TRBJ2-7; 12 nucleotides match TRBD2. Germline V gene lookup returns CDR1 LGHDT and CDR2 YNNKEL (reference sequence). The V and J ends lost 5 bases and 5 bases, in that order; junction bases with no gene match: 4. The CDR3 has 14 residues. CDR3 nucleotides: TGTGCCAGCAGCTCTAGCGGGAGGGCTCACGAGCAGTACTTC. Its translation is CASSSSGRAHEQYF.

The rearrangement joins TRBV27 to TRBJ2-7; D call uncertain. Trimming took 6 bases from V and 0 from J, leaving 18 bases between them. The CDR3 covers 16 residues. CDR1 MNHEY and CDR2 SMNVEV come from the germline V gene (reference sequence). The CDR3 bases are TGTGCCAGCAGAACCCACCTTTACGCGAGCTCCTACGAGCAGTACTTC. Translated: CASRTHLYASSYEQYF.

Worth noting for this clone: Other DNA variants within this sample encode the same CDR3. The gene calls are TRBV5-1 and TRBJ2-1, with 13 bases lining up with TRBD2. The CDR3 has 15 residues. V lost 3 bases, J lost 6 bases, and 3 bases stayed unmatched. CDR1 is SGHRS and CDR2 is YFSETQ in the germline V gene. The CDR3 region has the DNA TGCGCCAGCAGCTCAAGGACTAGCGGGGGCAATGAGCAGTTCTTC. Residues: CASSSRTSGGNEQFF.

This clone was found once. The gene calls are TRBV2 and TRBJ1-4, with a tentative D call TRBD1 (5 bases). Trimming left V 5 bases short and J 8 bases short, with 12 bases between. This CDR3 is 13 amino acids long. CDR1 SNHLY and CDR2 FYNNEI come from the germline V gene. The CDR3 region is CASSRGISEKLFF. DNA for the CDR3: TGTGCCAGCAGTCGGGGCATATCGGAAAAACTGTTTTTT.

This rearrangement joins TRBV5-1 to TRBJ1-3; 10 nucleotides match TRBD1. J was trimmed by 2 bases and V by 3 bases; bases with no gene match: 5. Germline CDR1 and CDR2: SGHRS and YFSETQ. The CDR3 loop spans 16 amino acids. The CDR3 region is CASSSLGTGAGNTIYF. CDR3 nucleotides: TGCGCCAGCAGCTCTCTCGGGACAGGGGCTGGAAACACCATATATTTT.

This chain links TRBV6-2 or TRBV6-3 with TRBJ1-5; 7 bases are shared with TRBD1. V dropped 2 bases and J dropped 1; count of bases not matched to a gene: 11. The CDR3 sequence is 18 residues long. Germline V gene sequence: CDR1 MNHEY, CDR2 SVGEGT. DNA of the CDR3: TGTGCCAGCAGTTACCTCCTGAGACAGGGATCCAGCAATCAGCCCCAGCATTTT. Its translation: CASSYLLRQGSSNQPQHF.

V is TRBV27 and J is TRBJ1-1, with 10 bases lining up with TRBD1. Trimming took 5 bases from V and 7 from J; bases not matched to a gene: 4. The CDR3 runs 13 residues. Germline CDR1 MNHEY, CDR2 SMNVEV (reference sequence). The CDR3 DNA sequence: TGTGCCAGCAGTAGACAGGGGGCGTTTGAAGCTTTCTTT. Protein: CASSRQGAFEAFF.

This chain connects TRBV5-4 to TRBJ1-4, with a weak D call TRBD1 (6 bases). Germline values: CDR1 SGHNT, CDR2 YYREEE (reference sequence). The CDR3 consists of 13 residues. V shed 5 bases and J shed 5 bases, with 10 bases lying between them. The CDR3 region is CASSGGLNEKLFF. The DNA for the CDR3 is TGTGCCAGCAGTGGGGGCTTGAATGAAAAACTGTTTTTT.

This clone was recorded only once. The rearrangement joins TRBV5-1 to TRBJ1-2; 7 bases match TRBD1. J lost 6 bases, V lost 8 bases, and 10 bases had no gene match. The CDR3 totals 13 residues. CDR1 is SGHRS, CDR2 YFSETQ, per germline. The CDR3 DNA follows: TGCGCCAGTAACCTCGGGACAGACCATGGCTACACCTTC. Encoded protein: CASNLGTDHGYTF.

The chain couples TRBV28 to TRBJ1-1; 7 nucleotides align to TRBD1. Trimming at V came to 3 bases and at J to 8 bases, leaving 9 bases not matched to a gene. CDR3 size: 14 residues. Germline V lookup: CDR1 MDHEN, CDR2 SYDVKM. CDR3 residues: CASSLPDRALEAFF. The CDR3 DNA reads TGTGCCAGCAGTTTGCCAGACAGGGCTCTGGAAGCTTTCTTT.